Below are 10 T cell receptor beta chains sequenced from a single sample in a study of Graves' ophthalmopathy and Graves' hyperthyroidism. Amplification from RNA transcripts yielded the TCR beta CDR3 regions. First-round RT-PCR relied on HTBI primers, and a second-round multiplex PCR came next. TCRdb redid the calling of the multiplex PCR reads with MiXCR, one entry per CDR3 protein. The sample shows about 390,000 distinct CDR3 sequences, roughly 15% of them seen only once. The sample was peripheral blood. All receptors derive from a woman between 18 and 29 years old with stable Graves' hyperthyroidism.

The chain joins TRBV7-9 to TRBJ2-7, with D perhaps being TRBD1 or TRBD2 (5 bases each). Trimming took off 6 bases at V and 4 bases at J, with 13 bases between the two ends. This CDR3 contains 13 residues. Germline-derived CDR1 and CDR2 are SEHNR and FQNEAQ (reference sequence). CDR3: CASSGKGRYEQYF. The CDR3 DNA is TGTGCCAGCAGTGGCAAGGGACGGTACGAGCAGTACTTC.

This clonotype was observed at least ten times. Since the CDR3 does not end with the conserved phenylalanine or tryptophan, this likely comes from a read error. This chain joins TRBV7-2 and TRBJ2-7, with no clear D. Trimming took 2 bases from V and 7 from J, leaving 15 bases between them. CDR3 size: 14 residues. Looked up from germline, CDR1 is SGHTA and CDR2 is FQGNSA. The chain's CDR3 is CASSLRPSGGEQYS. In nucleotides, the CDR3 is TGTGCCAGCAGCTTACGTCCGTCGGGTGGGGAGCAGTACTCC.

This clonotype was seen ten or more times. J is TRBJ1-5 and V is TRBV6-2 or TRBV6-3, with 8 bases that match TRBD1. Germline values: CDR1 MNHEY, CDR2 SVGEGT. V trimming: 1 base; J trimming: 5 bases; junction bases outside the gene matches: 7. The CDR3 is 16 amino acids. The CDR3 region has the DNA TGTGCCAGCAGTTACTTGGGGGACAGGACAGATCAGCCCCAGCATTTT. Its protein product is CASSYLGDRTDQPQHF.

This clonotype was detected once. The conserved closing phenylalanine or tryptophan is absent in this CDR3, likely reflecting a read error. This chain's CDR3 is CASATDRMGEKLFV. The CDR3 nucleotides read TGTGCTAGTGCCACGGACAGGATGGGAGAAAAACTGTTTGTT. The rearrangement joins TRBV12-5 to TRBJ1-4, with 7 bases fitting TRBD1. After removal of 7 bases from V and 8 bases from J, the junction contained 10 bases not matched to a gene. The germline V gene encodes CDR1 LGHNT and CDR2 FRNRAP. The CDR3 has 14 amino acids.

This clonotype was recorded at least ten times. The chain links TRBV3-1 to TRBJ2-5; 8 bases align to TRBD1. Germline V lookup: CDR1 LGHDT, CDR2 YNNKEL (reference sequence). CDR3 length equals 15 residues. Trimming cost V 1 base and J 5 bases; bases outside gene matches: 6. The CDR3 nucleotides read TGTGCCAGCAGCCAAGGACCAGGGGGCAGGGAGACCCAGTACTTC. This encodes CASSQGPGGRETQYF.

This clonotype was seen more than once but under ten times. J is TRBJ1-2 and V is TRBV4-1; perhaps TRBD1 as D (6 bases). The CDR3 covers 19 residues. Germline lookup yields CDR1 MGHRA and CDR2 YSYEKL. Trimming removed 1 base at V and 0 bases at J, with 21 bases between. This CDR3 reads CASSQVSRRTGAPNYGYTF. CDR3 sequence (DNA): TGCGCCAGCAGCCAAGTCTCAAGAAGGACGGGGGCCCCTAACTATGGCTACACCTTC.

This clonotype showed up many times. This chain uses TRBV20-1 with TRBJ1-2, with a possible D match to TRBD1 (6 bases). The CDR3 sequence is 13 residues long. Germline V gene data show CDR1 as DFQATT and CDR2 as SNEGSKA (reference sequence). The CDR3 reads CSPSRLQGDSYTF. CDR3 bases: TGCAGCCCCAGTCGGTTACAGGGTGACAGCTACACCTTC.

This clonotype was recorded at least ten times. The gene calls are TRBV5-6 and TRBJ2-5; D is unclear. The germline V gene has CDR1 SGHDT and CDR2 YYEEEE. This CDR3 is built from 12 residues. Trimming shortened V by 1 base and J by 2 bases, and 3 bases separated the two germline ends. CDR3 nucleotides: TGTGCCAGCAGCTTGCAGCAAGAGACCCAGTACTTC. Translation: CASSLQQETQYF.

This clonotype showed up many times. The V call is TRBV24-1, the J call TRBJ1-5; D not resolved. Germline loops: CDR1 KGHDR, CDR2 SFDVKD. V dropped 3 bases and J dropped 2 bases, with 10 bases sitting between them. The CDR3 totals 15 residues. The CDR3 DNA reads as TGTGCCACCAGTGATCCGGCCGTCGGCAATCAGCCCCAGCATTTT. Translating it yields CATSDPAVGNQPQHF.

CDR3 bases: TGTGCCAGCATGGGCAGGGGATTAGTCGGCTATGGCTACACCTTC. It specifies CASMGRGLVGYGYTF. The chain links TRBV12-3 or TRBV12-4 to TRBJ1-2; tentative D call: TRBD1 (6 bases). This CDR3 is built from 15 residues. Trimming took off 7 bases at V and 4 bases at J, with 19 bases between the two ends.